The rows below give T cell receptor beta chains drawn from one sample of a study of blood T cell repertoires in COVID-19. The protocol was immunoSEQ multiplex PCR, while the TCRdb copy is restricted to in-frame clones and leaves out a portion. This table has around 500,000 clones, 70% to 90% appearing once. The sequencing sample was made of PBMCs or T cells enriched from blood (not recorded which). These receptor sequences come from an older woman who had recovered from COVID-19. CDR3s include the opening cysteine and the closing phenylalanine or tryptophan. A D gene is named only where the DNA matches it firmly. A row's size may be missing; if present it is once, few, many or a size class.

size: .
D: TRBD2
J: TRBJ2-5
V: TRBV20-1
length: 15
CDR3: CSASPSGGFQETQYF
DNA: TGCAGTGCGAGTCCTAGCGGGGGATTCCAAGAGACCCAGTACTTC

size: .
D: TRBD2
J: TRBJ2-1
V: TRBV3-1/TRBV3-2
length: 16
CDR3: CASSQNSGGGGGEQFF
DNA: TGTGCCAGCAGCCAGAATAGCGGGGGCGGAGGCGGTGAGCAGTTCTTC

size: .
D: TRBD2
J: TRBJ2-3
V: TRBV5-1
length: 16
CDR3: CASSLRAGGPADTQYF
DNA: TGCGCCAGCAGCTTGAGGGCGGGGGGGCCCGCAGATACGCAGTATTTT

size: once
D: .
J: TRBJ1-4
V: TRBV24-1
length: 12
CDR3: CATSDLQGKLFF
DNA: TGTGCCACCAGTGATTTGCAGGGAAAACTGTTTTTT

size: .
D: .
J: TRBJ1-2
V: TRBV27
length: 13
CDR3: CASSSLENYGYTF
DNA: TGTGCCAGCAGTTCCCTAGAAAACTATGGCTACACCTTC

size: .
D: TRBD1
J: TRBJ2-2
V: TRBV5-8
length: 16
CDR3: CASSWGQGLNTGELFF
DNA: TGTGCCAGCAGCTGGGGACAGGGTCTGAACACCGGGGAGCTGTTTTTT

size: .
D: .
J: TRBJ2-5
V: TRBV11-2
length: 12
CDR3: CASSLILPAQYF
DNA: TGTGCCAGCAGCCTGATACTACCTGCCCAGTACTTC

size: .
D: .
J: TRBJ1-1
V: TRBV9
length: 15
CDR3: CASSVDRAGGTEAFF
DNA: TGTGCCAGCAGCGTAGACAGGGCTGGGGGCACTGAAGCTTTCTTT

size: few
D: .
J: TRBJ1-4
V: TRBV19
length: 14
CDR3: CASSTGRQNEKLFF
DNA: TGTGCCAGTAGTACGGGCCGACAGAATGAAAAACTGTTTTTT

size: .
D: .
J: TRBJ2-1
V: TRBV24-1
length: 16
CDR3: CATSDKTGSSYNEQFF
DNA: TGTGCCACCAGTGATAAGACAGGCTCGTCCTACAATGAGCAGTTCTTC

size: .
D: .
J: TRBJ2-1
V: TRBV7-2
length: 15
CDR3: CASSRQASSYNEQFF
DNA: TGTGCCAGCAGCAGACAGGCGAGCTCCTACAATGAGCAGTTCTTC

size: .
D: TRBD1
J: TRBJ1-5
V: TRBV19
length: 14
CDR3: CASSTTGGFQPQHF
DNA: TGTGCCAGTAGTACGACAGGGGGGTTTCAGCCCCAGCATTTT

size: .
D: .
J: TRBJ1-1
V: TRBV30
length: 15
CDR3: CAWSPLPGRSTEAFF
DNA: TGTGCCTGGAGCCCCCTTCCGGGTAGAAGCACTGAAGCTTTCTTT

size: .
D: TRBD1
J: TRBJ1-4
V: TRBV5-6
length: 13
CDR3: CASRGQGVEKLFF
DNA: TGTGCCAGCAGGGGACAGGGAGTTGAAAAACTGTTTTTT

size: .
D: .
J: TRBJ2-1
V: TRBV27
length: 12
CDR3: CASSVPPNEQFF
DNA: TGTGCCAGCTCCGTCCCCCCCAATGAGCAGTTCTTC

size: .
D: .
J: TRBJ1-1
V: TRBV5-1
length: 16
CDR3: CASSPTPRVDRPEAFF
DNA: TGCGCCAGCAGCCCAACCCCGCGCGTCGACAGGCCAGAAGCTTTCTTT

size: .
D: .
J: TRBJ1-1
V: TRBV18
length: 12
CDR3: CATSGDSTEAFF
DNA: TGTGCCACCTCAGGGGACTCCACTGAAGCTTTCTTT

size: .
D: .
J: TRBJ2-3
V: TRBV13
length: 17
CDR3: CASSSRGSSRRTDTQYF
DNA: TGTGCCAGCAGCTCTCGAGGGAGCTCAAGGCGCACAGATACGCAGTATTTT

size: .
D: .
J: TRBJ2-4
V: TRBV9
length: 15
CDR3: CASSVESGAKNIQYF
DNA: TGTGCCAGCAGCGTCGAGTCGGGAGCCAAAAACATTCAGTACTTC

size: .
D: TRBD1
J: TRBJ1-3
V: TRBV7-9
length: 15
CDR3: CASSLAGTAGNTIYF
DNA: TGTGCCAGCAGCTTAGCCGGGACAGCTGGAAACACCATATATTTT

size: .
D: .
J: TRBJ1-5
V: TRBV11-2
length: 13
CDR3: CASSPTPSQPQHF
DNA: TGTGCCAGCAGCCCAACACCCTCCCAGCCCCAGCATTTT

size: .
D: .
J: TRBJ1-5
V: TRBV15
length: 13
CDR3: CATSRAFEGLQHF
DNA: TGTGCCACCAGCAGAGCGTTTGAGGGCCTCCAGCATTTT

size: .
D: TRBD1
J: TRBJ1-2
V: TRBV6-5
length: 15
CDR3: CASSSMDRTDYGYTF
DNA: TGTGCCAGCAGTTCTATGGACAGGACTGATTATGGCTACACCTTC

size: .
D: .
J: TRBJ2-5
V: TRBV29-1
length: 13
CDR3: CSVRIGGQETQYF
DNA: TGCAGCGTTAGGATAGGGGGCCAAGAGACCCAGTACTTC

size: .
D: .
J: TRBJ2-1
V: TRBV7-2
length: 12
CDR3: CASSPPSYEQFF
DNA: TGTGCCAGCAGTCCCCCCTCCTATGAGCAGTTCTTC

size: .
D: .
J: TRBJ2-2
V: TRBV7-6
length: 15
CDR3: CASSMTVSNTGELFF
DNA: TGTGCCAGCAGCATGACAGTTTCGAACACCGGGGAGCTGTTTTTT

size: .
D: .
J: TRBJ1-5
V: TRBV19
length: 15
CDR3: CASTLPGGSNQPQHF
DNA: TGTGCCAGTACCCTCCCCGGGGGAAGTAATCAGCCCCAGCATTTT

size: .
D: TRBD2
J: TRBJ2-3
V: TRBV20-1
length: 15
CDR3: CSASLAGGQGDTQYF
DNA: TGCAGTGCTAGTTTAGCGGGGGGGCAGGGAGATACGCAGTATTTT

size: .
D: TRBD1
J: TRBJ1-2
V: TRBV6-6
length: 15
CDR3: CASRTGTGKVGGYTF
DNA: TGTGCCAGCAGGACCGGGACAGGGAAAGTGGGGGGCTACACCTTC

size: .
D: .
J: TRBJ1-3
V: TRBV3-1/TRBV3-2
length: 13
CDR3: CASHPISGNTIYF
DNA: TGTGCCAGCCACCCTATCTCTGGAAACACCATATATTTT

size: .
D: .
J: TRBJ2-7
V: TRBV10-3
length: 14
CDR3: CAISKAGTKDEQYF
DNA: TGTGCCATCAGTAAGGCCGGGACAAAGGACGAGCAGTACTTC

size: few
D: .
J: TRBJ2-2
V: TRBV5-6
length: 15
CDR3: CASSSYRENTGELFF
DNA: TGTGCCAGCAGCTCATACCGGGAGAACACCGGGGAGCTGTTTTTT

size: .
D: .
J: TRBJ1-4
V: TRBV23-1
length: 17
CDR3: CASSPPRHPGCGEKLFF
DNA: TGCGCCAGCAGTCCTCCAAGGCACCCGGGGTGCGGTGAAAAACTGTTTTTT

size: .
D: .
J: TRBJ1-3
V: TRBV24-1
length: 15
CDR3: CATRDGEDTGNTIYF
DNA: TGTGCCACCAGAGACGGGGAAGACACCGGAAACACCATATATTTT

size: few
D: .
J: TRBJ1-6
V: TRBV30
length: 15
CDR3: CAWRPKQGNNSPLHF
DNA: TGTGCCTGGAGACCAAAGCAGGGCAATAATTCACCCCTCCACTTT

size: few
D: .
J: TRBJ1-6
V: TRBV4-1
length: 20
CDR3: CASSRGEVGNGLSYNSPLHF
DNA: TGCGCCAGCAGCCGAGGGGAGGTCGGGAATGGTCTTTCCTATAATTCACCCCTCCACTTT

size: .
D: TRBD1
J: TRBJ1-1
V: TRBV5-1
length: 16
CDR3: CASSLLQGGVGTEAFF
DNA: TGCGCCAGCAGCTTACTACAGGGGGGAGTAGGCACTGAAGCTTTCTTT